This TCR beta chain appears in the sequencing data of a study of control samples from healthy donors and cancer patients. Trimming cost V 4 bases and J 3 bases, with 19 bases left between them. Germline assignment: CDR1 SGHRS and CDR2 YFSETQ. This CDR3 region has 16 residues. TCRdb keeps only in-frame clones here, not all; method: immunoSEQ multiplex PCR. The repertoire has tens of thousands of clones, roughly 85% of them found once; the top ten carry less than 25%. This TCR came from a man aged 60-69 years with head and neck cancer. This sequence joins TRBV5-1 and TRBJ2-5; unclear D gene. Sequenced material: PBMCs. CDR3 sequence (DNA): TGCGCCAGCAGCCCCATGTATGGTCCTAGGGAAGAGACCCAGTACTTC. This sequence encodes CASSPMYGPREETQYF.